This T cell receptor (beta chain) was retrieved from a study of cytomegalovirus exposure and HLA in healthy donors. The primer mix had 60 Vbeta and 13 Jbeta primers. Generated by immunoSEQ multiplex PCR, the TCRdb table keeps only in-frame clones and is missing some. This table has roughly 200,000 clones, roughly 80% appearing once. The germline CDR1 and CDR2 sequences are MDHEN and SYDVKM. V was clipped by 4 bases and J by 0 bases, with 16 bases between them. The CDR3 spans 17 residues. V gene TRBV28 combines with J gene TRBJ1-5, with TRBD1 as a possible D gene (5 bases). The sequencing input was PBMCs. This receptor was obtained from a man aged 45 to 65 in good health and CMV-seronegative. The CDR3 nucleotides read TGTGCCAGCAGTTCCACAGCGGGGACCCCTAGCAATCAGCCCCAGCATTTT. As protein: CASSSTAGTPSNQPQHF.